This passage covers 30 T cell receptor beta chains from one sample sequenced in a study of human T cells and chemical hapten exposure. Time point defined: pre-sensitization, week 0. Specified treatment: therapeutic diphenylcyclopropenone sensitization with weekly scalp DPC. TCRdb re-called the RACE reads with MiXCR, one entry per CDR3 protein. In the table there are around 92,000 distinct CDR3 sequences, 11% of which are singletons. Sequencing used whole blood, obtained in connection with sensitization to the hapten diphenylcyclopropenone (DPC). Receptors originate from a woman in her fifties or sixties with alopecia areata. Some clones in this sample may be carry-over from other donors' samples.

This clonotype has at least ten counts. The CDR3 nucleotides are TGTGCCAGCAGCTTAGGGGGGAACAGCGACTATGGCTACACCTTC. Protein: CASSLGGNSDYGYTF. The J gene is TRBJ1-2, the V gene TRBV7-6, with TRBD1 as a possible D gene (5 bases). Germline CDR1 reads SGHVS; CDR2 reads FNYEAQ. V dropped 1 base and J dropped 3 bases, with 12 bases sitting between them. The CDR3 is made up of 15 amino acids.

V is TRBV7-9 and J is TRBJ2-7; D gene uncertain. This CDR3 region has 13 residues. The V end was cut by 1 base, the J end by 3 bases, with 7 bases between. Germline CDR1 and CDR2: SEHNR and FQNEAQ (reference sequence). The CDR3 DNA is TGTGCCAGCAGCTTAGAGAGTCACTACGAGCAGTACTTC. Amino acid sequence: CASSLESHYEQYF. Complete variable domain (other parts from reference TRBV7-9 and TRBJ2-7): DTGVSQNPRHKITKRGQNVTFRCDPISEHNRLYWYRQTLGQGPEFLTYFQNEAQLEKSRLLSDRFSAERPKGSFSTLEIQRTEQGDSAMYLCASSLESHYEQYFGPGTRLTVT.

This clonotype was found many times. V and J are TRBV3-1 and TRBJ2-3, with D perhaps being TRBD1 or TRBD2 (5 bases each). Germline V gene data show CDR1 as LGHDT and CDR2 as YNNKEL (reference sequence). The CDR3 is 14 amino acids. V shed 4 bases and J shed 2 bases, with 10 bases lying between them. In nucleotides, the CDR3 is TGTGCCAGCAGCCCGGGGCGGGTCACAGATACGCAGTATTTT. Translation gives CASSPGRVTDTQYF.

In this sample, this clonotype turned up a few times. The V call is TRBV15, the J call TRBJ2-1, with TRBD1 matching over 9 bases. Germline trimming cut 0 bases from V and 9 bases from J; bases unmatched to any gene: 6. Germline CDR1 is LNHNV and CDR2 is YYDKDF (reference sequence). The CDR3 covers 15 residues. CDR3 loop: CATSRDLGQGSEQFF. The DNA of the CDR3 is TGTGCCACCAGCAGAGATCTGGGACAGGGTTCTGAGCAGTTCTTC.

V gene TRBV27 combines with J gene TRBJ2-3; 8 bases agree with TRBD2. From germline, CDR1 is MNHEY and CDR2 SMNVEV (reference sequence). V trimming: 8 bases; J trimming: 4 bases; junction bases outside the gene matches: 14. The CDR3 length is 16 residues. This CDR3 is CASGPAGTSIADTQYF. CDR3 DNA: TGTGCCAGCGGACCCGCCGGGACTAGTATCGCAGATACGCAGTATTTT.

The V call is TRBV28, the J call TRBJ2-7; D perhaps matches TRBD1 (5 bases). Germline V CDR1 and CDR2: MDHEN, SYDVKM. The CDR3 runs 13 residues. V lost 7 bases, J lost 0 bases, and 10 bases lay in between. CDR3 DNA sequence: TGTGCCAGCAATCGACAGAGCTCCTACGAGCAGTACTTC. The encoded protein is CASNRQSSYEQYF.

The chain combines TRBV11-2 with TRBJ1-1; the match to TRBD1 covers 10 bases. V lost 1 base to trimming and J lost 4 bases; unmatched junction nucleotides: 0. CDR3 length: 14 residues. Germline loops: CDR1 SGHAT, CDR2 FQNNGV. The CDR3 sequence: CASSLGDRGTEAFF. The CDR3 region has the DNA TGTGCCAGCAGCTTAGGGGACAGGGGCACTGAAGCTTTCTTT.

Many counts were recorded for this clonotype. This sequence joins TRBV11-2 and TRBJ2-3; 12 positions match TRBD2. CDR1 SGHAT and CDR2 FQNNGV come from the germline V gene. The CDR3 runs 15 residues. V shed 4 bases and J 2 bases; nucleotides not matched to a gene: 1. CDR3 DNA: TGTGCCAGCAGCTCTAGCGGGGGGGACACAGATACGCAGTATTTT. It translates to CASSSSGGDTDTQYF.

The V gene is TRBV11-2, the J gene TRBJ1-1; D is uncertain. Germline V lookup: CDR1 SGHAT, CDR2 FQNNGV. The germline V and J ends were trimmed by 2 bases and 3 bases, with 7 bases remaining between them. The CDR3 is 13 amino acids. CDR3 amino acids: CASSLYGYTEAFF. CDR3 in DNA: TGTGCCAGCAGCTTATACGGATACACTGAAGCTTTCTTT.

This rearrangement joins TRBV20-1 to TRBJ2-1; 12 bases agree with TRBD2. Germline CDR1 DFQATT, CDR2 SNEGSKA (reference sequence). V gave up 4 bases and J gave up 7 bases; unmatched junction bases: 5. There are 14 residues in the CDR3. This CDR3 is CSATGLAGQNEQFF. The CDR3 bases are TGCAGTGCTACCGGACTAGCGGGGCAAAATGAGCAGTTCTTC.

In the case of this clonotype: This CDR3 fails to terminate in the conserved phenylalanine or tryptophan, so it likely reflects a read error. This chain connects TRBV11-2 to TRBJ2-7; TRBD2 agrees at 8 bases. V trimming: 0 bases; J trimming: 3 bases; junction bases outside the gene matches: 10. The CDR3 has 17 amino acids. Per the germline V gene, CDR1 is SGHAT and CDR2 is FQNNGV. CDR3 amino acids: CASSLDLRGAPGYEQYI. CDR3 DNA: TGTGCCAGCAGCTTAGATCTGCGGGGGGCTCCGGGCTACGAGCAGTACATC.

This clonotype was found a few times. The CDR3, as DNA: TGTGCCAGCAGCGGAGAAAGCTCTGGAAACACCATATATTTT. Amino acid sequence: CASSGESSGNTIYF. The V and J genes are TRBV7-9 and TRBJ1-3; no firm D call. Trimming left V 5 bases short and J 0 bases short, with 8 bases between. This CDR3 region has 14 residues. Looked up from germline, CDR1 is SEHNR and CDR2 is FQNEAQ (reference sequence).

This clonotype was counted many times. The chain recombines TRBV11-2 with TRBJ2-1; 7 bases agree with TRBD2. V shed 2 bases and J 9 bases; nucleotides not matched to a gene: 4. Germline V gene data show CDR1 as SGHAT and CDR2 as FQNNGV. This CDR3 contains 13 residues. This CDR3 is CASSLRVAGEQFF. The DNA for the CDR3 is TGTGCCAGCAGCTTACGGGTAGCGGGTGAGCAGTTCTTC.

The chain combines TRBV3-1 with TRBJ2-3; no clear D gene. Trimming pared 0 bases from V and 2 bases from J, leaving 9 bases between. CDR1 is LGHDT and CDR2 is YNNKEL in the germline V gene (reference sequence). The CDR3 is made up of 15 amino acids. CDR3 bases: TGTGCCAGCAGCCAAGAAGGTTATCACACAGATACGCAGTATTTT. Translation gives CASSQEGYHTDTQYF.

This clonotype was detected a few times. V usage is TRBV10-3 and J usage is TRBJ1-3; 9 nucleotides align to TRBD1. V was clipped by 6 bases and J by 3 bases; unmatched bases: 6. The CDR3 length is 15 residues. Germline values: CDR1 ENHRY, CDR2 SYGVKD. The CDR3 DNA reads TGTGCCATCAGGCCGGGACAGGGTAGTGGAAACACCATATATTTT. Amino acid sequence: CAIRPGQGSGNTIYF.

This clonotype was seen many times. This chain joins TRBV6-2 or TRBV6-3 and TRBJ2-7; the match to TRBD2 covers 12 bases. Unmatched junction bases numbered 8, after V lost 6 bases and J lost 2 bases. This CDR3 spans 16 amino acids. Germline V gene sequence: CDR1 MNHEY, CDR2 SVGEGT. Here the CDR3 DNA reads TGTGCCAGCAGAGACCTAGCGGGGGGGCCGCCCTACGAGCAGTACTTC. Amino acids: CASRDLAGGPPYEQYF.

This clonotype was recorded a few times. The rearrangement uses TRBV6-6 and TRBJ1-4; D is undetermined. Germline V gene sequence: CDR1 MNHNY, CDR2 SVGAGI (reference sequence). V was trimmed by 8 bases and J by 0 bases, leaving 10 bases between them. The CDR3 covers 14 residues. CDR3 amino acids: CASQTVATNEKLFF. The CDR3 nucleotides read TGTGCCAGCCAGACGGTGGCAACTAATGAAAAACTGTTTTTT.

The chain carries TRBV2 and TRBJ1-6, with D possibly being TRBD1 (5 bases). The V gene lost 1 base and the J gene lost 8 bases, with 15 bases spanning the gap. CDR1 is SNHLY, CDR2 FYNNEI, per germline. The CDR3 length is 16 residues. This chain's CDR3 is CASSEEPGLRDSPLHF. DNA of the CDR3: TGTGCCAGCAGTGAAGAGCCGGGACTTCGCGATTCACCCCTCCACTTT. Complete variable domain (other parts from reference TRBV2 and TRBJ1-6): EPEVTQTPSHQVTQMGQEVILRCVPISNHLYFYWYRQILGQKVEFLVSFYNNEISEKSEIFDDQFSVERPDGSNFTLKIRSTKLEDSAMYFCASSEEPGLRDSPLHFGNGTRLTVT.

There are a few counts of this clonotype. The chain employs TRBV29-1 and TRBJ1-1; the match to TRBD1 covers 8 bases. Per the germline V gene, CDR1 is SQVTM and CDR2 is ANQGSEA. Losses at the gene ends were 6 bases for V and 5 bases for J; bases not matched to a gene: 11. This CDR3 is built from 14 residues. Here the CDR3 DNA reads TGCAGCGTGTCAACGGACAGGGTGGGGACTGAAGCTTTCTTT. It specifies CSVSTDRVGTEAFF.

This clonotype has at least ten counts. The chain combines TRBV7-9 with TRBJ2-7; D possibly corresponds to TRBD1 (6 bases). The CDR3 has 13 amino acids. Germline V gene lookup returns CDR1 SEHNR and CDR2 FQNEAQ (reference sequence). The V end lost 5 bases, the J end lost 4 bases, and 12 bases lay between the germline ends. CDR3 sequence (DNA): TGTGCCAGCAGCACCAACAGGGTGTACGAGCAGTACTTC. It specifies CASSTNRVYEQYF.

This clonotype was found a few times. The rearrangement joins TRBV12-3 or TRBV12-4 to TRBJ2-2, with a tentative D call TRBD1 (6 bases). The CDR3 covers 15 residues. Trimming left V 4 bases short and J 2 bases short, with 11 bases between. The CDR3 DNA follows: TGTGCCAGCAGTTCGGGACAACCCAACACCGGGGAGCTGTTTTTT. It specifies CASSSGQPNTGELFF.

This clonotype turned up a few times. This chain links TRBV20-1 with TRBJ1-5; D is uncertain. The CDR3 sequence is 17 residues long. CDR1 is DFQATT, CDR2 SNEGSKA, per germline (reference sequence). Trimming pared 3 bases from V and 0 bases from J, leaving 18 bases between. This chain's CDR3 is CSASRVWQAYSNQPQHF. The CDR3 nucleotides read TGCAGTGCTAGTCGGGTTTGGCAGGCTTATAGCAATCAGCCCCAGCATTTT.

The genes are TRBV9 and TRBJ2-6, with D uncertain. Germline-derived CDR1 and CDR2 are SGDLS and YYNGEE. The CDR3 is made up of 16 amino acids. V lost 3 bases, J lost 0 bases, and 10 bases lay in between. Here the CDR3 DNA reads TGTGCCAGCAGCGGAGACCGGAACTCTGGGGCCAACGTCCTGACTTTC. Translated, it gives CASSGDRNSGANVLTF.

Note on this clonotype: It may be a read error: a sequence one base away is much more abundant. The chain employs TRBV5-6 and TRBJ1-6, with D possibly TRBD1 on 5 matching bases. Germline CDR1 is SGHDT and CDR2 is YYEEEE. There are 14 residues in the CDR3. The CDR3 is CASSLGQPPSHLHF. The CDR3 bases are TGTGCCAGCAGCTTGGGACAGCCTCCTTCACACCTCCACTTT.

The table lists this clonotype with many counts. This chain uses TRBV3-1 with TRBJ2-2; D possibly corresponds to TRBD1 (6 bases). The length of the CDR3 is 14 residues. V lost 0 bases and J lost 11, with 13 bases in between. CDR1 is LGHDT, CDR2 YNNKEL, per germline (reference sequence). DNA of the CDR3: TGTGCCAGCAGCCAAGATCAGGGGCGAAGAGAGCTGTTTTTT. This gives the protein CASSQDQGRRELFF.

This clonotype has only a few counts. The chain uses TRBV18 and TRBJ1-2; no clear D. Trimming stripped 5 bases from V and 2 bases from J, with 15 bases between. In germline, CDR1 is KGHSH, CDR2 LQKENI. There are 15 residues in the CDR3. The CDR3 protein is CASSTLRAENYGYTF. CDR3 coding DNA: TGTGCCAGCTCAACCCTTAGGGCAGAAAACTATGGCTACACCTTC.

DNA of the CDR3: TGTGCCAGCAGCCCTAACCTAGGACTTGGGGGTACCTACGAGCAGTACTTC. Residues: CASSPNLGLGGTYEQYF. The chain employs TRBV6-6 and TRBJ2-7, with D perhaps TRBD1 or TRBD2 (5 bases each). The germline V gene has CDR1 MNHNY and CDR2 SVGAGI (reference sequence). Trimming removed 6 bases from V and 2 bases from J, with 23 bases in between. This CDR3 region has 17 residues.

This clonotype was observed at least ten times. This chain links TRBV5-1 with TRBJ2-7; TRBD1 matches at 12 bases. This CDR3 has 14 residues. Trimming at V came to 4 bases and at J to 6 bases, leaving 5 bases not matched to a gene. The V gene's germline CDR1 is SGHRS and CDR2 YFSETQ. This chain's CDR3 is CASSTGTGGFEQYF. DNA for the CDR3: TGCGCCAGCAGCACCGGGACAGGGGGCTTCGAGCAGTACTTC.

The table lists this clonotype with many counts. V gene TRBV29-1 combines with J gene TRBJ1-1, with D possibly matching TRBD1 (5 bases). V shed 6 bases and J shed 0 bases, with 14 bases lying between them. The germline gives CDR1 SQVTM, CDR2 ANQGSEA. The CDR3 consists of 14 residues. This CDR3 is CSVVPGAMNTEAFF. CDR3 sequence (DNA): TGCAGCGTGGTCCCCGGGGCAATGAACACTGAAGCTTTCTTT.

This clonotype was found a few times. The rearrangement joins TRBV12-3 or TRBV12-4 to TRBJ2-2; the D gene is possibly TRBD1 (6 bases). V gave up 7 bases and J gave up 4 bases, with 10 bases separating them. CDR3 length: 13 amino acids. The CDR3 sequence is CASTLGGTGELFF. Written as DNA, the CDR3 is TGTGCCAGCACCTTAGGGGGCACCGGGGAGCTGTTTTTT.